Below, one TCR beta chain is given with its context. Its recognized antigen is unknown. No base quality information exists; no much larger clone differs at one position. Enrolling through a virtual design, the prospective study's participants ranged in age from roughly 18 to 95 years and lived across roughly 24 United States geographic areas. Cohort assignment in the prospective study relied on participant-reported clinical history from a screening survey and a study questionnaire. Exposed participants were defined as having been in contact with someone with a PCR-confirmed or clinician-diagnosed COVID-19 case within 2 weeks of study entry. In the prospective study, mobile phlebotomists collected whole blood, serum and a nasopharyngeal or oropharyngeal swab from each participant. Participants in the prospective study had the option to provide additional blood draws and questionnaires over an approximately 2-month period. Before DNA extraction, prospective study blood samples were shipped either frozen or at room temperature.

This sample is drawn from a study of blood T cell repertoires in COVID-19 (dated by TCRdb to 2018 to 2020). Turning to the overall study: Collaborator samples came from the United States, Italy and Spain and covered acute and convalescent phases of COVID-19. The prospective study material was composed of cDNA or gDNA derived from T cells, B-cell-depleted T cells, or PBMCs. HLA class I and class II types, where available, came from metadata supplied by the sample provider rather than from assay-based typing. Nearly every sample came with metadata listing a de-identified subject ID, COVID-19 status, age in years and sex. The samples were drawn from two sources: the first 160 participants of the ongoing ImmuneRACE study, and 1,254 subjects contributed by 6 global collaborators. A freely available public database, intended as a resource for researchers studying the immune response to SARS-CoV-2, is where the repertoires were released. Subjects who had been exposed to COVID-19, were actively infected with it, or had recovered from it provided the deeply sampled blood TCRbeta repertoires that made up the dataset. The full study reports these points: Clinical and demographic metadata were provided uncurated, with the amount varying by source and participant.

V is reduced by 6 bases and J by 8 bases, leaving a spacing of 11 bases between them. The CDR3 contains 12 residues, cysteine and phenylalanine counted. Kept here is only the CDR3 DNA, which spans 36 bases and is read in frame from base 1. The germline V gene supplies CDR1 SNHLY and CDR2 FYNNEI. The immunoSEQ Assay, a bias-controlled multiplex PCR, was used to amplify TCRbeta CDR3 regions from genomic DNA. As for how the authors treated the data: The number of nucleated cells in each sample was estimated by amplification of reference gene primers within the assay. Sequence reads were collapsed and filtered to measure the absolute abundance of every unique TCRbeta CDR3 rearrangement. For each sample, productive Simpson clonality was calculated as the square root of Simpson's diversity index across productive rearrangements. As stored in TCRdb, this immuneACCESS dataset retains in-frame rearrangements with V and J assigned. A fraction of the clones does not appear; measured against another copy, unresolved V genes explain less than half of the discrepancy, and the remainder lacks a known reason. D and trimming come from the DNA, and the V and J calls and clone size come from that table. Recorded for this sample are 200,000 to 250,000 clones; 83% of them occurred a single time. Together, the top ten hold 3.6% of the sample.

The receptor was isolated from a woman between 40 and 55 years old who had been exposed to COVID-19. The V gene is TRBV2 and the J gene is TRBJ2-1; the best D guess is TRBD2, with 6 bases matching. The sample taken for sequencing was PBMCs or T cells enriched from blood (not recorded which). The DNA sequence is TGTGCCAGCAGACGGGGGAGCGATGAGCAGTTCTTC. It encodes CASRRGSDEQFF.